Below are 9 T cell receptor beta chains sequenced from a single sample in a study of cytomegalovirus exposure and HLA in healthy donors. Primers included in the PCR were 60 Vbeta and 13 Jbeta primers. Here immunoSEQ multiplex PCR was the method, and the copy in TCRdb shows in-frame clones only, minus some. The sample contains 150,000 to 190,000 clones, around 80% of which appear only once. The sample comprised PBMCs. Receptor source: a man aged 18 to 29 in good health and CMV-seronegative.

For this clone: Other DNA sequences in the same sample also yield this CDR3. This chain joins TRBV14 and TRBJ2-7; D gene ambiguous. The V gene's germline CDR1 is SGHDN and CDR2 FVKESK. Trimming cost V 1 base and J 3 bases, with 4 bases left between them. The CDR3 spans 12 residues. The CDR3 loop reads CASSQGGYEQYF. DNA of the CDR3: TGTGCCAGCAGCCAAGGAGGCTACGAGCAGTACTTC.

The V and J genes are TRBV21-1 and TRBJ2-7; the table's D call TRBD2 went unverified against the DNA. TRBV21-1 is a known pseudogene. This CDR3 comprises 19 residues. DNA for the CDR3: TGTGCCAGCAGCAAAAGGAAAACTCGACTTCTCCTAATCTCCTACGAGCAGTACTTC. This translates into CASSKRKTRLLLISYEQYF.

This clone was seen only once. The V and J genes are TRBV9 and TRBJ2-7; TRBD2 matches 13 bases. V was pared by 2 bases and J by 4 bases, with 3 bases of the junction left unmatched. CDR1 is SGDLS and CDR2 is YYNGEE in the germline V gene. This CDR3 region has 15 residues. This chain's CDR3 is CASSVGTSGKYEQYF. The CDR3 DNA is TGTGCCAGCAGCGTTGGGACTAGCGGGAAGTACGAGCAGTACTTC.

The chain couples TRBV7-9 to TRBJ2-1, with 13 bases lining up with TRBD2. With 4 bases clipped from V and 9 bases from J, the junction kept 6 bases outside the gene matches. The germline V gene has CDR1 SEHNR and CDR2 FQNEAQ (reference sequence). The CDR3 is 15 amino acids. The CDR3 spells CASSSGLAGAGEQFF. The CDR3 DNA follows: TGTGCCAGCAGCTCCGGACTAGCGGGAGCGGGTGAGCAGTTCTTC. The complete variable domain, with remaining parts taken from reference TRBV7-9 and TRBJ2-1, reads DTGVSQNPRHKITKRGQNVTFRCDPISEHNRLYWYRQTLGQGPEFLTYFQNEAQLEKSRLLSDRFSAERPKGSFSTLEIQRTEQGDSAMYLCASSSGLAGAGEQFFGPGTRLTVL.

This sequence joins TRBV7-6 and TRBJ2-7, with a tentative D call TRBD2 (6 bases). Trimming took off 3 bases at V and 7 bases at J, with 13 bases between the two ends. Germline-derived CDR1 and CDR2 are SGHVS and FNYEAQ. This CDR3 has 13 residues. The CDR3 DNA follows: TGTGCCAGCAGCTTTAACAGCGCGGGAGAGCAGTACTTC. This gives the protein CASSFNSAGEQYF.

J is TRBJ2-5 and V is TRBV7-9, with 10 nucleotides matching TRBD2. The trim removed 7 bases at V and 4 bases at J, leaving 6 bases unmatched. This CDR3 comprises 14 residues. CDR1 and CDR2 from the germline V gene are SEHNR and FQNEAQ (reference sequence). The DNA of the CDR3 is TGTGCCAGCAAGGAGCGGGAGGGCCCAGAGACCCAGTACTTC. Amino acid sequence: CASKEREGPETQYF.

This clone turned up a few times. The CDR3 region is CASSLGLAGVTEQYF. The CDR3 region has the DNA TGTGCCAGCAGTTTGGGTCTAGCGGGAGTAACCGAGCAGTACTTC. This chain connects TRBV27 to TRBJ2-7; TRBD2 matches at 10 bases. Germline V gene data show CDR1 as MNHEY and CDR2 as SMNVEV (reference sequence). CDR3 length: 15 residues. Trimming cost V 3 bases and J 6 bases; bases outside gene matches: 8.

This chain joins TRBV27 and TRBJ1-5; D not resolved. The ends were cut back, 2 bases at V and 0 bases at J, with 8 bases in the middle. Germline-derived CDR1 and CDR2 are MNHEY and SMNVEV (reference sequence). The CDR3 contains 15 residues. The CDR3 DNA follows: TGTGCCAGCAGTTTAAACCCCTATAGCAATCAGCCCCAGCATTTT. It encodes CASSLNPYSNQPQHF.

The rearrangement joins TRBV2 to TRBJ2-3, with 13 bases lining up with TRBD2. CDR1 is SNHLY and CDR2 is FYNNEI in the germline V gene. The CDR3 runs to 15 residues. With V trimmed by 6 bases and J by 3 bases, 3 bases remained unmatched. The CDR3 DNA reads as TGTGCCAGCAGGAGACTAGCGGGAGGAACAGATACGCAGTATTTT. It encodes CASRRLAGGTDTQYF.